The 18 T cell receptor beta chains below all came from one sample that was sequenced in a study of blood T cell repertoires in COVID-19. Sequenced by immunoSEQ multiplex PCR; TCRdb stores in-frame clones only, minus some. The sample has roughly 50,000 clones; 75% to 90% are singletons. Sequences were obtained from peripheral blood. Every receptor here comes from a woman in her fifties or sixties with acute or convalescent COVID-19.

A few counts support this clone. As DNA, the CDR3 is TGTGCCAGCAGCCTGGACAGCGTGGGGAACACTGAAGCTTTCTTT. Its translation: CASSLDSVGNTEAFF. V gene TRBV6-5 combines with J gene TRBJ1-1, with D possibly being TRBD1 (6 bases). CDR1 and CDR2 (germline): MNHEY, SVGAGI. Trimming pared 6 bases from V and 1 base from J, leaving 15 bases between. The CDR3 length is 15 residues.

This clone was seen a handful of times. The chain uses TRBV2 and TRBJ1-5; 8 nucleotides line up with TRBD1. Germline assignment: CDR1 SNHLY and CDR2 FYNNEI. There are 15 residues in the CDR3. J lost 5 bases, V lost 6 bases, and 9 bases had no gene match. CDR3 coding DNA: TGTGCCAGCAGAAAGGACAGGGATAGTCATCAGCCCCAGCATTTT. This encodes CASRKDRDSHQPQHF.

The chain joins TRBV12-3 or TRBV12-4 to TRBJ2-7, with 7 bases identical to TRBD1. This CDR3 spans 13 amino acids. The V segment lost 3 bases and the J segment 4 bases; nucleotides outside the gene matches: 3. This CDR3 is CASSLQQGYEQYF. The CDR3 DNA reads TGTGCCAGCAGTTTGCAACAGGGGTACGAGCAGTACTTC.

This chain connects TRBV11-3 to TRBJ1-3; unclear D gene. The CDR3 extends over 16 amino acids. Per the germline V gene, CDR1 is SGHNT and CDR2 is YENEEA. V was cut by 1 base and J by 0 bases, with 10 bases left in between. The DNA for the CDR3 is TGTGCCAGCAGCTTAGCTCCGGGGTCCTCTGGAAACACCATATATTTT. Protein product: CASSLAPGSSGNTIYF.

The gene calls are TRBV3-1 (or the pseudogene TRBV3-2) and TRBJ2-7; D is uncertain. Between the trimmed V and J ends, which lost 2 bases and 3 bases, there was a span of 17 bases. CDR1 is LGHDT and CDR2 is YNNKEL in the germline V gene (reference sequence). The CDR3 totals 16 residues. In nucleotides, the CDR3 is TGTGCCAGCAGCCAACCCATACTCGCTGGTCTCTACGAGCAGTACTTC. It codes for CASSQPILAGLYEQYF.

This clone appeared a few times. V is TRBV6-1 and J is TRBJ2-7; D call uncertain. With 2 bases removed from V and 0 bases from J, the gap between germline ends came to 11 bases. This CDR3 region has 15 residues. The germline CDR1 and CDR2 sequences are MNHNS and SASEGT. This CDR3 reads CASSENLSVSYEQYF. For the CDR3, the DNA is TGTGCCAGCAGTGAAAATTTGTCGGTCTCCTACGAGCAGTACTTC.

The chain recombines TRBV14 with TRBJ2-5, with 13 bases that match TRBD2. In germline, CDR1 is SGHDN, CDR2 FVKESK. The ends lost 4 bases at V and 5 bases at J; junction bases unmatched: 10. CDR3 length equals 17 residues. CDR3: CASSPSLLAGGQETQYF. DNA of the CDR3: TGTGCCAGCAGCCCCAGTCTACTAGCGGGGGGGCAGGAGACCCAGTACTTC.

This chain links TRBV19 with TRBJ2-7; 7 bases align to TRBD2. The germline CDR1 and CDR2 sequences are LNHDA and SQIVND (reference sequence). This CDR3 has 17 residues. With 3 bases clipped from V and 6 bases from J, the junction kept 17 bases outside the gene matches. CDR3: CASSIGSVLAGGCEQYF. The DNA of the CDR3 is TGTGCCAGTAGTATCGGATCAGTGTTGGCCGGGGGGTGCGAGCAGTACTTC.

This rearrangement joins TRBV5-1 to TRBJ1-3, with D unresolved. Per the germline V gene, CDR1 is SGHRS and CDR2 is YFSETQ. Trimming left V 0 bases short and J 0 bases short, with 7 bases between. The CDR3 is 15 residues long. CDR3 sequence (DNA): TGCGCCAGCAGCTTGGTAGGGAGCTCTGGAAACACCATATATTTT. Protein sequence: CASSLVGSSGNTIYF.

The V and J genes are TRBV7-9 and TRBJ2-2, with 7 bases aligning to TRBD2. J gave up 2 bases and V 5 bases, and 8 bases lay outside the gene matches. This CDR3 has 16 amino acids. Germline V lookup: CDR1 SEHNR, CDR2 FQNEAQ (reference sequence). CDR3 protein: CASSGLASGNTGELFF. In DNA form, the CDR3 reads TGTGCCAGCAGCGGCTTGGCTAGCGGCAACACCGGGGAGCTGTTTTTT.

The table lists this clone with a few counts. The chain has TRBV30 and TRBJ1-5; maybe TRBD1 (6 bases). Germline loops: CDR1 GTSNPN, CDR2 SVGIG (reference sequence). The CDR3 spans 18 residues. Trimming cost V 4 bases and J 6 bases, with 28 bases left between them. The DNA of the CDR3 is TGTGCCTGGACCGGAGAGTGGCTCAAGGTAGGGGGGGCTCAGCCCCAGCATTTT. Translated: CAWTGEWLKVGGAQPQHF.

J is TRBJ1-5 and V is TRBV30, with unresolved D. Trimming cost V 5 bases and J 2 bases, with 13 bases left between them. CDR3 length equals 14 residues. Germline V gives CDR1 GTSNPN, CDR2 SVGIG (reference sequence). The DNA of the CDR3 is TGTGCCTGGGAACCGGGTAATGGCAATCAGCCCCAGCATTTT. Its protein product is CAWEPGNGNQPQHF.

This clone was counted once. The CDR3 DNA reads as TGTGCCAGCAGCGTAGCCCAGGGGGGGGCCAACGTCCTGACTTTC. It codes for CASSVAQGGANVLTF. The chain joins TRBV9 to TRBJ2-6, with a possible D match to TRBD1 (6 bases). This CDR3 is built from 15 residues. The germline gives CDR1 SGDLS, CDR2 YYNGEE. Trimming removed 0 bases from V and 4 bases from J, with 8 bases in between.

V and J are TRBV7-9 and TRBJ1-2, with 9 bases matching TRBD1. The J segment lost 5 bases and the V segment lost 7 bases, leaving 17 bases of the junction unmatched. The V gene's germline CDR1 is SEHNR and CDR2 FQNEAQ (reference sequence). The CDR3 has 17 residues. The DNA for the CDR3 is TGTGCCAGCACTCCCCCCCCGGGACAGGGTTTTCGGTATGGCTACACCTTC. The encoded protein is CASTPPPGQGFRYGYTF.

V gene TRBV29-1 combines with J gene TRBJ1-1; D is perhaps TRBD1 (5 bases). CDR1 and CDR2 from the germline V gene are SQVTM and ANQGSEA. This CDR3 comprises 12 residues. Trimming cost V 5 bases and J 5 bases, with 12 bases left between them. The DNA of the CDR3 is TGCAGCGTTTGGGAGGGACGGACTGAAGCTTTCTTT. It yields the protein CSVWEGRTEAFF.

The chain joins TRBV6-5 to TRBJ1-2; 7 bases align to TRBD1. Trimming at V came to 5 bases and at J to 2 bases, leaving 5 bases not matched to a gene. This CDR3 contains 14 residues. Germline loops: CDR1 MNHEY, CDR2 SVGAGI. Written as DNA, the CDR3 is TGTGCCAGCAGTCGGACAGGCGGAAACTATGGCTACACCTTC. Protein sequence: CASSRTGGNYGYTF.

J is TRBJ1-5 and V is TRBV19; 7 nucleotides match TRBD1. Germline loops: CDR1 LNHDA, CDR2 SQIVND (reference sequence). After removal of 9 bases from V and 0 bases from J, the junction contained 11 bases not matched to a gene. The CDR3 runs to 16 residues. This chain's CDR3 is CASRDSNYPSNQPQHF. The CDR3 bases are TGTGCCAGCCGGGACAGCAACTACCCTAGCAATCAGCCCCAGCATTTT.

The V gene is TRBV19, the J gene TRBJ1-6, with D unresolved. Germline assignment: CDR1 LNHDA and CDR2 SQIVND (reference sequence). Trimming took off 2 bases at V and 7 bases at J, with 6 bases between the two ends. The CDR3 loop spans 13 amino acids. Here the CDR3 reads CASSIKANSPLHF. CDR3 DNA: TGTGCCAGTAGTATAAAAGCGAATTCACCCCTCCACTTT.